One and the same sample provided the 16 T cell receptor beta chains below, sequenced in a study of graft-versus-host responses after intestinal transplantation. Produced via immunoSEQ multiplex PCR; TCRdb's table is partial and in-frame only. The sample holds 150,000 or so clones, about nine tenths seen once. These TCRs are of unknown antigen specificity. The material sequenced was unstimulated CD4+ T cells sorted from spleen or lymph node cells, taken before intestinal transplant. The receptor source for this set is a human donor who received an intestinal transplant.

The chain couples TRBV5-1 to TRBJ1-1; D is undetermined. This CDR3 has 16 amino acids. Germline CDR1 reads SGHRS; CDR2 reads YFSETQ. Trimming stripped 0 bases from V and 1 base from J, with 13 bases between. The CDR3 bases are TGCGCCAGCAGCTTGGGACGGGGTAGCGGGAACACTGAAGCTTTCTTT. As protein: CASSLGRGSGNTEAFF.

The rearrangement joins TRBV21-1 to TRBJ2-1; the DNA was not compared with TRBD2, the D call given in the table. TRBV21-1 is a listed pseudogene. There are 14 residues in the CDR3. In nucleotides, the CDR3 is TGTGCCAGCAGCGGACTAGCGGGAGATAGCGAGCAGTTCTTC. Encoded protein: CASSGLAGDSEQFF.

The chain recombines TRBV28 with TRBJ1-4; the D gene is possibly TRBD1 (6 bases). Germline V gives CDR1 MDHEN, CDR2 SYDVKM. V was clipped by 3 bases and J by 3 bases, with 14 bases between them. The CDR3 is 16 amino acids. DNA of the CDR3: TGTGCCAGCAGTTTCCCCGGGGCAGGGGCTAATGAAAAACTGTTTTTT. It codes for CASSFPGAGANEKLFF.

The rearrangement joins TRBV18 to TRBJ2-5; D tentatively reads TRBD1 or TRBD2 (6 bases each). The end of the DNA is better explained by TRBJ2-7, so the J call may be wrong. CDR1 and CDR2 (germline): KGHSH, LQKENI. The CDR3 contains 18 residues. The CDR3 sequence: CASSPPRLGGVGGYEQYF. In DNA, the CDR3 is TGTGCCAGCTCACCACCGCGTTTGGGGGGCGTCGGAGGGTACGAGCAGTACTTC.

A single count supports this clone. The rearrangement uses TRBV15 and TRBJ1-6, with no clear D. The germline gives CDR1 LNHNV, CDR2 YYDKDF (reference sequence). The CDR3 totals 16 residues. Trimming took off 3 bases at V and 7 bases at J, with 16 bases between the two ends. In DNA, the CDR3 is TGTGCCACCAGCAGGGCCTTAGGGCCGGGCAATTCACCCCTCCACTTT. Residues: CATSRALGPGNSPLHF.

The chain uses TRBV9 and TRBJ2-5, with D possibly matching TRBD2 (5 bases). V lost 4 bases, J lost 4 bases, and 14 bases lay in between. There are 14 residues in the CDR3. The germline gives CDR1 SGDLS, CDR2 YYNGEE. DNA of the CDR3: TGTGCCAGCAGCCCCCGGGGAAGCGTAGAGACCCAGTACTTC. The encoded protein is CASSPRGSVETQYF.

The V call is TRBV5-6, the J call TRBJ2-1; either TRBD1 or TRBD2 may supply D (5 bases each). Trimming shortened V by 0 bases and J by 3 bases, and 7 bases separated the two germline ends. Germline V CDR1 and CDR2: SGHDT, YYEEEE. There are 14 residues in the CDR3. CDR3 bases: TGTGCCAGCAGCTTGGCGGGGCGCTACAATGAGCAGTTCTTC. This encodes CASSLAGRYNEQFF.

In this sample, this clone turned up once. The rearrangement uses TRBV5-6 and TRBJ2-1; D gene ambiguous. The CDR3 runs to 15 residues. V was clipped by 3 bases and J by 4 bases, with 14 bases between them. Looked up from germline, CDR1 is SGHDT and CDR2 is YYEEEE. The CDR3 DNA is TGTGCCAGCAGCTATTGGGTGGCTGCGTACAATGAGCAGTTCTTC. It yields the protein CASSYWVAAYNEQFF.

The V and J genes are TRBV7-2 and TRBJ2-3; 9 bases fit TRBD2. This CDR3 spans 16 amino acids. V was pared by 2 bases and J by 5 bases, with 8 bases of the junction left unmatched. Germline loops: CDR1 SGHTA, CDR2 FQGNSA. The chain's CDR3 is CASSLFAGGLRDTQYF. In DNA, the CDR3 is TGTGCCAGCAGCTTATTCGCGGGAGGGCTGAGAGATACGCAGTATTTT. The whole variable domain, remainder taken from reference TRBV7-2 and TRBJ2-3, is GAGVSQSPSNKVTEKGKDVELRCDPISGHTALYWYRQSLGQGLEFLIYFQGNSAPDKSGLPSDRFSAERTGGSVSTLTIQRTQQEDSAVYLCASSLFAGGLRDTQYFGPGTRLTVL.

The CDR3 DNA follows: TGTGCCAGCAGCCGGTTCGACAGGGACTTTGCTGAAGCTTTCTTT. Encoded protein: CASSRFDRDFAEAFF. The chain links TRBV5-4 to TRBJ1-1, with 7 bases fitting TRBD1. This CDR3 has 15 amino acids. Per the germline V gene, CDR1 is SGHNT and CDR2 is YYREEE (reference sequence). V gave up 4 bases and J gave up 6 bases; unmatched junction bases: 12.

The V gene is TRBV5-4, the J gene TRBJ1-3; D perhaps matches TRBD1 (5 bases). Looked up from germline, CDR1 is SGHNT and CDR2 is YYREEE (reference sequence). The CDR3 contains 16 residues. V lost 0 bases and J lost 3, with 13 bases in between. The CDR3 DNA is TGTGCCAGCAGCTTGGCCCCGGGGGAGGGTGGAAACACCATATATTTT. This translates into CASSLAPGEGGNTIYF.

The V call is TRBV7-8, the J call TRBJ1-3; TRBD1 is a possible D gene (6 bases). Germline V gene data show CDR1 as SGHVS and CDR2 as FQNEAQ. This CDR3 has 17 amino acids. V lost 1 base to trimming and J lost 0 bases, with 13 bases between them. For the CDR3, the DNA is TGTGCCAGCAGCTTAGGGGGGCGGGAAAACTCTGGAAACACCATATATTTT. Translation gives CASSLGGRENSGNTIYF.

The chain combines TRBV28 with TRBJ1-2; no reliable D call. The CDR3 extends over 14 amino acids. Germline-derived CDR1 and CDR2 are MDHEN and SYDVKM. Trimming cost V 5 bases and J 0 bases, with 10 bases left between them. The DNA of the CDR3 is TGTGCCAGCAGTCCCGGACCAGCTAACTATGGCTACACCTTC. Translated: CASSPGPANYGYTF.

The table lists this clone with a count of one. V gene TRBV11-2 combines with J gene TRBJ2-1; unclear D gene. The CDR3 is made up of 15 amino acids. V dropped 4 bases and J dropped 10 bases, with 20 bases sitting between them. The V gene's germline CDR1 is SGHAT and CDR2 FQNNGV. The CDR3, as DNA: TGTGCCAGCAGCTCAATCGCGGCAGCATCGCCCGAGCAGTTCTTC. It is translated as CASSSIAAASPEQFF.

CDR3 bases: TGTGCCACCAGCAGAGACTTCTCGGTAGGGGCCTACGAGCAGTACTTC. Amino acid sequence: CATSRDFSVGAYEQYF. The rearrangement joins TRBV15 to TRBJ2-7; maybe TRBD1 (5 bases). This CDR3 spans 16 amino acids. Germline-derived CDR1 and CDR2 are LNHNV and YYDKDF (reference sequence). V was clipped by 0 bases and J by 2 bases, with 14 bases between them. Filled out from reference TRBV15 and TRBJ2-7, the complete variable domain reads DAMVIQNPRYQVTQFGKPVTLSCSQTLNHNVMYWYQQKSSQAPKLLFHYYDKDFNNEADTPDNFQSRRPNTSFCFLDIRSPGLGDTAMYLCATSRDFSVGAYEQYFGPGTRLTVT.

The chain employs TRBV21-1 and TRBJ2-5; the table names TRBD2, a call not compared with the DNA. TRBV21-1 is flagged as a pseudogene. This CDR3 region has 14 residues. The CDR3 coding sequence is TGTGCCACGTGGACTAGCGGGAGGGGTGAGACCCAGTACTTC. This sequence encodes CATWTSGRGETQYF.